This TCR beta chain originates from a study of regulatory T cells in long-lasting Graves disease (dated by TCRdb to the early 2020s). Context from the whole study: Patients with newly diagnosed Graves' disease had been on antithyroid drugs for under 3 months. Peripheral blood TCR sequencing and RNA sequencing compared persistent Graves' disease patients with newly diagnosed Graves' disease patients. The study took place in China and was registered as a clinical trial. TCR sequencing covered roughly 13 persistent and approximately 20 newly diagnosed Graves' disease patients, 33 samples in total.

Receptors were amplified or captured by multiplex PCR. The data were produced on an Illumina HiSeq 4000. TCR beta libraries were built with iRepertoire HTBI primers and Arm-PCR amplification of CDR3 regions. PCR products were gel purified before sequencing. The paper's processing steps were these. Across samples, around 58 TRBV and 15 or so TRBJ segments were identified and used for gene usage analysis of CDR3 amino acid clonotypes. COPE and FqMerger were used to merge filtered high-quality paired reads into contigs. Contigs were aligned with BLAST to IMGT TRBV, TRBD and TRBJ reference genes, and CDR3 was defined per IMGT. Any clonotype with a frequency above 0.1% was counted as a highly expanded clone. Repertoire diversity was measured by Shannon entropy, and V-J evenness by the Gini coefficient. A clonotype was considered public if more than one individual shared it. Clones were called with MiXCR by TCRdb after fastp trimmed the public reads at Q25, and only in-frame beta chains were retained. Records with the same CDR3 protein are collapsed into one entry carrying the most frequent genes and DNA. These V and J calls originate from TCRdb's pipeline instead of the authors' own analysis. The sample yields around 480,000 distinct CDR3 sequences; approximately 16% were counted once. The ten biggest clones cover around 25% of the sample.

Concerning this clonotype itself: The antigen it recognizes is unknown. Base qualities are missing; no much larger clone stands one base away.

Reading the label with the study, this specimen's time point is: newly diagnosed GD, antithyroid drugs for less than 3 months. RNA was extracted from PBMCs in TRIzol for both TCR sequencing and RNA sequencing. Graves' disease was diagnosed according to American Thyroid Association guidelines. Patients were recruited from an endocrinology department in Xi'an, China. Each patient gave approximately 10 milliliters of peripheral blood, collected in an EDTA anticoagulant tube. PBMCs were isolated by Ficoll Paque Plus density gradient separation without further T cell sorting. An Agilent 2100 Bioanalyzer and agarose gel were used to check RNA quality, and a NanoDrop 2000 was used to measure RNA concentration. Trimming at the junction amounts to 4 bases on V and 5 bases on J, and the germline ends lie 12 bases apart. CDR1 and CDR2, per the germline V gene, are MDHEN and SYDVKM. The CDR3, cysteine through phenylalanine, is 13 amino acids long. Kept here is only the CDR3 DNA, which spans 39 bases and is read in frame from base 1.

General conclusions and limits of the study: Peripheral blood alone was examined, since thyroid tissue, which constituted the primary lesion, could not be accessed. Compared with newly diagnosed patients, persistent Graves' disease patients had lower TCR Shannon entropy and fewer highly expanded clones, which suggests clonal expansion. Preferential use of TRBV28, TRBJ1-2 and TRBJ2-5 was observed in persistent disease, whereas TRBV20-1 and TRBJ2-1 were favored in newly diagnosed disease. Sequencing and analysis were limited to the TCR beta chain. Persistent patients shared more public clonotypes among themselves (around 2,500) than newly diagnosed patients did (about 970). The small sample size was acknowledged by the authors as a limitation that may reduce accuracy.

This sample was shared with a second study, whose subject was T cells in Graves' hyperthyroidism and ophthalmopathy. As the second paper documents: Stable Graves' hyperthyroidism was defined as no progression to ophthalmopathy during 18 months of follow-up. Hyperthyroidism patients were newly diagnosed, had a disease duration of under 2 months, and were aged 18 to 65 years. Any patient with an uncontrolled infection, another autoimmune disease, pregnancy or lactation was excluded. Diagnoses relied on clinical symptoms, serum thyroxine and TRAb, thyroid ultrasound and orbital computed tomography. The first round of RT-PCR for the TCR CDR3 was performed with the HTBI primer set and the Qiagen OneStep RT-PCR kit. Most expanded thyroid clonotypes (frequency above 0.001) were also detected in blood, a finding suggesting that blood repertoires may reflect thyroid immune responses. In cross-validation, a model built on a 13 V-J signature told ophthalmopathy apart from stable hyperthyroidism with 85% to 90% sensitivity and 81% to 82% specificity, and in testing the same model reached 80%/75%. In validation, the model predicted progression to ophthalmopathy a median of approximately 6.6 months before onset, with over 60% sensitivity and roughly 77% specificity. To identify TCR V-J signatures that set the groups apart, the researchers used a discovery cohort of about a hundred patients, made up of under 50 with Graves' ophthalmopathy and some 60 with stable Graves' hyperthyroidism. An independent validation cohort of around 19 hyperthyroidism patients and more than 15 patients who later progressed to ophthalmopathy tested prospective prediction of ophthalmopathy. The 100 discovery patients were randomly split 7:3 into training and test sets. In addition, the study compared T-cell repertoires in thyroid tissue and in blood from 6 or 7 Graves' hyperthyroidism patients. Following sampling, methimazole starting at 30 mg daily was given to hyperthyroidism patients, and high-dose intravenous methylprednisolone was given to ophthalmopathy patients. The libraries were constructed in a second round of multiplex PCR and then size-selected and purified. Sequencing of the libraries was done on an Illumina HiSeq2000 using paired-end 100 bp reads. Raw data were processed with SOAPnuke, discarding reads with adapters, uncalled bases, mean Phred below 15, or no exact constant-primer or identifier match. COPE v1.2.5 was used to merge the high-quality paired reads, and each unique nucleotide sequence was defined as a clonotype. MiTCR v1.1 was used to align clonotypes to the IMGT TRBV, TRBD and TRBJ reference segments. The analysis included only V-J combinations with a frequency above 0.0001, which together covered around 99% of the repertoires. A TCS score was defined as the ratio of F50 (clonal expansion) to E x V (chaos), with BLOSUM62-based TCRdist applied between CDR3 peptides within each V-J. Welch's t-statistics and random forest reduced around 520 V-J features to 10 to 15, which were used in a naive Bayes classifier (R e1071). No statistical method was used to set the sample size in advance, and investigators knew the group allocation. The paper reports TCR Vbeta CDR3 sequencing of some 140 peripheral blood samples: around 45 ophthalmopathy, around 80 hyperthyroidism and around 17 progressor patients.

The sequence joins TRBV28 to TRBJ2-7; D gene: possibly TRBD2, on 6 matching bases. This sample comprised peripheral blood mononuclear cells (PBMCs), obtained at new diagnosis, from a patient treated with antithyroid drugs. The receptor's source is a woman aged 35-65 years with Graves disease. Donor details come from another sample of the same person, matched by shared clones. The nucleotides read TGTGCCAGCAGTTACGCCGGAGGGAACGAGCAGTACTTC. Its protein reads: CASSYAGGNEQYF.